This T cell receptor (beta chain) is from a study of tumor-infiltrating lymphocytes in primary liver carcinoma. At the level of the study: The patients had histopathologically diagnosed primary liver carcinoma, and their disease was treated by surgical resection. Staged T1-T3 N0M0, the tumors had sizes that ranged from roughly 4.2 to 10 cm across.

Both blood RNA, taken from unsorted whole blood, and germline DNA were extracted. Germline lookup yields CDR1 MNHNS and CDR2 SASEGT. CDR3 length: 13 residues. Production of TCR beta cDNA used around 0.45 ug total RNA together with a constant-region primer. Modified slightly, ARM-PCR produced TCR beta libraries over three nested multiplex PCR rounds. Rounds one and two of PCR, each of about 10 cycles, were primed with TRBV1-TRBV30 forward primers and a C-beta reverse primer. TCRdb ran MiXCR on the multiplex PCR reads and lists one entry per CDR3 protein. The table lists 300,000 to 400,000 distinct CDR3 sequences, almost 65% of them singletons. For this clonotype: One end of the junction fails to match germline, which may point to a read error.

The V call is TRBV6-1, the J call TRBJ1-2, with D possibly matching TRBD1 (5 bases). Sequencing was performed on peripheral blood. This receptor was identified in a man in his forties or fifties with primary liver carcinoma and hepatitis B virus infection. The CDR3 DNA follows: TGCGCCAGTTCAGGGCCGCGCAGCTATGGTTACACCTTC. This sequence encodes CASSGPRSYGYTF.